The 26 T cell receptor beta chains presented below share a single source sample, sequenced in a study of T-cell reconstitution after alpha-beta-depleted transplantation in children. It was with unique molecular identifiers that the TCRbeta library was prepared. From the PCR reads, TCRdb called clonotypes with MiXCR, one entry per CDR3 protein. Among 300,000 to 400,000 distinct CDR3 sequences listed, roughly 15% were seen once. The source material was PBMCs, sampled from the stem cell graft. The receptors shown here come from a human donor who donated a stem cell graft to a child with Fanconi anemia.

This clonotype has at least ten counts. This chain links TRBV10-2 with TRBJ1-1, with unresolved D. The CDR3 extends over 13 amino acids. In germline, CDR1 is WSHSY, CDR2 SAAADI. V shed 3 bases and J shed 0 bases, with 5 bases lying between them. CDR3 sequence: CASSESVNTEAFF. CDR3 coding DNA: TGCGCCAGCAGTGAATCAGTGAACACTGAAGCTTTCTTT.

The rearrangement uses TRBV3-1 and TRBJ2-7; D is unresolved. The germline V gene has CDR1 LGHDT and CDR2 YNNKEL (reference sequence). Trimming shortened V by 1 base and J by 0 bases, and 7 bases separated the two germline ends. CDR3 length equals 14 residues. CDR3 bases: TGTGCCAGCAGCCAAGGACACCTCTCCTACGAGCAGTACTTC. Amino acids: CASSQGHLSYEQYF.

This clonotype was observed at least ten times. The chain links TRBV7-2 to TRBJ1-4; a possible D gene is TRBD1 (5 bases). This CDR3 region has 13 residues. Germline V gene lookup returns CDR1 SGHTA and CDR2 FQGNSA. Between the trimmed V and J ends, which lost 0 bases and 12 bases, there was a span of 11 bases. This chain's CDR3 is CASSLAAGQQLFF. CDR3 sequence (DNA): TGTGCCAGCAGCTTAGCGGCAGGGCAACAACTGTTTTTT.

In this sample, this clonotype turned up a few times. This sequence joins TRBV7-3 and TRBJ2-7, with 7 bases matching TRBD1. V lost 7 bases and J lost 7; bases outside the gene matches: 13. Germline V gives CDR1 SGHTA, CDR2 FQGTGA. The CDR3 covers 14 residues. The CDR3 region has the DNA TGTGCCAGCACCCTCCTAGGACAGGACGGGGAGCAGTACTTC. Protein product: CASTLLGQDGEQYF.

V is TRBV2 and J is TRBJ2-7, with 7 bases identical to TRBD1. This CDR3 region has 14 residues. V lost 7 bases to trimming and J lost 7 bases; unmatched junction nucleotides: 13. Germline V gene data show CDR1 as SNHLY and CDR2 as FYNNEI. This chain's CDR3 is CASTRTGLVVEQYF. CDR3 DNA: TGTGCCAGCACCCGGACAGGTCTCGTCGTAGAGCAGTACTTC.

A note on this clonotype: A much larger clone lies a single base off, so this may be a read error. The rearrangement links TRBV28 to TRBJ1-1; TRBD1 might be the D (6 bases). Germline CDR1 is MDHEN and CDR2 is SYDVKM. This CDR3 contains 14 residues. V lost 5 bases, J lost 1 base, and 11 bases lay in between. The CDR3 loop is CASSPGGANTEAFF. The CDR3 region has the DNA TGTGCCAGCAGTCCCGGGGGGGCGAACACTGAAGCTTTCTTT.

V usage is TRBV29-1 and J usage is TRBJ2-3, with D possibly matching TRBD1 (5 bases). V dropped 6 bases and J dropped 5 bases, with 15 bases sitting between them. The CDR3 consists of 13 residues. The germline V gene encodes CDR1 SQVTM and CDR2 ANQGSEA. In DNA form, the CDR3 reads TGCAGCGTGAAAGCAGGGTTGAGAGATACGCAGTATTTT. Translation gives CSVKAGLRDTQYF.

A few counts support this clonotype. The CDR3 loop is CASSYGTGAANTIYF. The CDR3 nucleotides are TGCGCCAGCAGCTATGGGACAGGGGCGGCGAACACCATATATTTT. The V call is TRBV5-1, the J call TRBJ1-3; 10 bases align to TRBD1. V trimming: 3 bases; J trimming: 7 bases; junction bases outside the gene matches: 7. Germline loops: CDR1 SGHRS, CDR2 YFSETQ. There are 15 residues in the CDR3.

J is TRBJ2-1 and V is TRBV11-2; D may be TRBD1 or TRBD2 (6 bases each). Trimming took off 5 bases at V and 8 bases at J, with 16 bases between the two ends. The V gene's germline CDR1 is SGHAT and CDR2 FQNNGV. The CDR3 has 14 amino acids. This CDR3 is CASSPAHRGHEQFF. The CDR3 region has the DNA TGTGCCAGCAGCCCGGCCCACCGGGGGCATGAGCAGTTCTTC.

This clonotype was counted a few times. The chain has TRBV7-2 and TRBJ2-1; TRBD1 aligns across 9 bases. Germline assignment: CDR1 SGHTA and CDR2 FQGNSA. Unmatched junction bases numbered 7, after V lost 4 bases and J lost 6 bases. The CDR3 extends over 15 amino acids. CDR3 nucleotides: TGTGCCAGCAGCTCTCCTGGGACAGGGCTCAATGAGCAGTTCTTC. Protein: CASSSPGTGLNEQFF.

The CDR3 bases are TGCGCCAGCAGCTTGGTGGTTGACACTGAAGCTTTCTTT. Its protein product is CASSLVVDTEAFF. The V gene is TRBV5-1, the J gene TRBJ1-1, with unresolved D. This CDR3 comprises 13 residues. V shed 0 bases and J shed 3 bases, with 6 bases lying between them. CDR1 is SGHRS, CDR2 YFSETQ, per germline.

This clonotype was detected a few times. Written as DNA, the CDR3 is TGTGCCAGCAGCCCGAAACAGGGATCCGGGGAGCTGTTTTTT. It yields the protein CASSPKQGSGELFF. This rearrangement joins TRBV7-8 to TRBJ2-2; D is possibly TRBD1 (6 bases). CDR3 length: 14 residues. V was clipped by 5 bases and J by 6 bases, with 13 bases between them. Germline CDR1 reads SGHVS; CDR2 reads FQNEAQ.

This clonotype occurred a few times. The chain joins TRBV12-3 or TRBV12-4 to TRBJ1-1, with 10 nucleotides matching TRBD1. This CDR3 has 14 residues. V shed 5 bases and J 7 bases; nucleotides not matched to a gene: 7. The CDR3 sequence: CASSVPGQGLEAFF. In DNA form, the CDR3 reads TGTGCCAGCAGTGTCCCGGGACAGGGGCTTGAAGCTTTCTTT.

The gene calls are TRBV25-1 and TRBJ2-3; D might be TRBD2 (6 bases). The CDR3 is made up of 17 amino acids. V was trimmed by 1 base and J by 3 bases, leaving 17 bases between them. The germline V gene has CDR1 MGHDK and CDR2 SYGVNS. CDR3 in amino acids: CASSELVGVGGTDTQYF. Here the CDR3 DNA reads TGTGCCAGCAGTGAATTGGTTGGTGTCGGAGGGACAGATACGCAGTATTTT.

CDR3 nucleotides: TGTGCCAGCAGCTTAGGGGCCCGGAGGCAGTACAATGAGCAGTTCTTC. It codes for CASSLGARRQYNEQFF. The genes are TRBV11-2 and TRBJ2-1, with D possibly being TRBD2 (5 bases). Germline V gene data show CDR1 as SGHAT and CDR2 as FQNNGV. There are 16 residues in the CDR3. The V end was cut by 1 base, the J end by 4 bases, with 14 bases between.

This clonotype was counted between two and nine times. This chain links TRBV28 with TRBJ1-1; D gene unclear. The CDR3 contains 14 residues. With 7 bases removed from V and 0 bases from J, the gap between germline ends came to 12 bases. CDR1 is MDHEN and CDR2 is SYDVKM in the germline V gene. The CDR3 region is CASTRRVMNTEAFF. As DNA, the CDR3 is TGTGCCAGCACCCGGCGGGTTATGAACACTGAAGCTTTCTTT.

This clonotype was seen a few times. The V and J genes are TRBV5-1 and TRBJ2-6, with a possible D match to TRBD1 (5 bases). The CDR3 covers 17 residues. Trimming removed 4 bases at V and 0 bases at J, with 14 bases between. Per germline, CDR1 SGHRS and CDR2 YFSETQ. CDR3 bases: TGCGCCAGCAGCCAAAGACAGACGAGCTCTGGGGCCAACGTCCTGACTTTC. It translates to CASSQRQTSSGANVLTF.

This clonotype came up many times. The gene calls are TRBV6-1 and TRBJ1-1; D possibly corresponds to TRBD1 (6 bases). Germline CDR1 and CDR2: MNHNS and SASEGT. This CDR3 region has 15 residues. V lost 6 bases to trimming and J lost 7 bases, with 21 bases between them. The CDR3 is CASSQAGRGTFEAFF. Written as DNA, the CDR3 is TGTGCCAGCAGCCAGGCTGGCCGTGGGACATTTGAAGCTTTCTTT.

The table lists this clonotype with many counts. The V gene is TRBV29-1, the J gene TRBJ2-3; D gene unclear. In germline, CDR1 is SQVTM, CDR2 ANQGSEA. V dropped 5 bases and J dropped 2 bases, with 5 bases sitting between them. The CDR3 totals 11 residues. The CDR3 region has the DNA TGCAGCGTTCCTTTCACAGATACGCAGTATTTT. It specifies CSVPFTDTQYF.

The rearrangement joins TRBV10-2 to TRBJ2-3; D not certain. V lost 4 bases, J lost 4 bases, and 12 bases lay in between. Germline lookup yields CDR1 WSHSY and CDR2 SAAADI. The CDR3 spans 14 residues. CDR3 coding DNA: TGCGCCAGCAGTGGGGCAAATGGGGCAGATACGCAGTATTTT. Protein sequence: CASSGANGADTQYF.

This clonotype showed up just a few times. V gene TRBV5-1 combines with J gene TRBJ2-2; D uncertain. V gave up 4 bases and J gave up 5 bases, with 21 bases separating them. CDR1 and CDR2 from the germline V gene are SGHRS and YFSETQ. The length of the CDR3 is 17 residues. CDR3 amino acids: CASSPGLRPRLTGELFF. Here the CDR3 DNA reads TGCGCCAGCAGCCCCGGTCTGCGGCCTCGGCTGACCGGGGAGCTGTTTTTT. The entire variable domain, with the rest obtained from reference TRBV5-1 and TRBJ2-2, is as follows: KAGVTQTPRYLIKTRGQQVTLSCSPISGHRSVSWYQQTPGQGLQFLFEYFSETQRNKGNFPGRFSGRQFSNSRSEMNVSTLELGDSALYLCASSPGLRPRLTGELFFGEGSRLTVL.

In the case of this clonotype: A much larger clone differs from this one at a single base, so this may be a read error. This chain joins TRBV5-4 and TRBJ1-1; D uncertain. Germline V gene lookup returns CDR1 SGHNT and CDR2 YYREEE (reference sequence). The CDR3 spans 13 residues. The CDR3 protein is CASILEVYTEAFF. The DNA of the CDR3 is TGTGCCAGCATCTTGGAAGTCTACACTGAAGCTTTCTTT.

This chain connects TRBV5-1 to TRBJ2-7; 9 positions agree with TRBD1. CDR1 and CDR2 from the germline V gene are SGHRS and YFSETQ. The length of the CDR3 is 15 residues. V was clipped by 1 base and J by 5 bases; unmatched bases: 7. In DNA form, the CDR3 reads TGCGCCAGCAGCTTGCAGGGGACAGGGAGGAACGAGCAGTACTTC. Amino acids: CASSLQGTGRNEQYF.

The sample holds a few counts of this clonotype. CDR3 protein: CASSPSLRGYEQFF. CDR3 bases: TGTGCCAGCTCACCAAGCCTCCGGGGCTATGAGCAGTTCTTC. The gene calls are TRBV18 and TRBJ2-1, with D perhaps matching TRBD1 or TRBD2 (5 bases each). V was pared by 2 bases and J by 8 bases, with 13 bases between. CDR1 is KGHSH and CDR2 is LQKENI in the germline V gene. This CDR3 comprises 14 residues.

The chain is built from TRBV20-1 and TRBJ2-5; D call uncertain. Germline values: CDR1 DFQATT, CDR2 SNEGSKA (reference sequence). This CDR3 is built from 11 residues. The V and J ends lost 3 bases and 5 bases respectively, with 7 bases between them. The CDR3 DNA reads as TGCAGTGCTAGGTGGTTGGAGACCCAGTACTTC. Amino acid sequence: CSARWLETQYF.

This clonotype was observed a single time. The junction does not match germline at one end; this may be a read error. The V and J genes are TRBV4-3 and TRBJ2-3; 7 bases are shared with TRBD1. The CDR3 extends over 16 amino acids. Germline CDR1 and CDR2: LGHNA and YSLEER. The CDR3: CTSSQLTGTHTDTQYF. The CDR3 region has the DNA TGCACCAGCAGCCAATTGACAGGGACGCACACAGATACGCAGTATTTT.